Here is one T cell receptor (beta chain) with its context. This clone was counted many times. Its antigen has not been determined. Base-call qualities are not available, and no considerably larger clone is one nucleotide away. These data originate in a study of cytomegalovirus exposure and HLA in healthy donors (dated by TCRdb to the late 2010s). For the study in its entirety: An earlier analysis of some 600 of the donors reported 276 Gb of sequence data and 90 million to 120 million unique TCR beta sequences obtained from about 180 million T cells. An early release that covered some 640 HLA-typed donors contained 250 to 350 gigabases of sequencing data and some 87 million unique TCR sequences. Of the roughly 390 genotyped donors, around 81% fell in the genetic ancestry cluster associated with self-reported Caucasian donors. The study aimed to test whether cataloging public T cell receptors could reveal signatures of past pathogen exposure. The study used immunosequencing to profile the T cell repertoires of 666 subjects and linked those repertoires to cytomegalovirus serostatus. In addition to the first cohort of 500 to 850 subjects, a separate validation cohort of under 150 different subjects was used. High-throughput TCR immunosequencing, statistical association of individual TCRs with disease status, and machine learning were combined to predict cytomegalovirus infection status. A later analysis re-examined previously published TCR beta repertoires from hundreds of donors and added high-resolution HLA genotyping to investigate patterns of TCR occurrence. Rather than drawing on any new phenotypic data, the later analysis identified candidate immune exposures from TCR beta sequences and the way those sequences occurred across donors. An earlier analysis of fewer than 700 of the donors applied high-throughput TCR beta sequencing to assess whether each TCR beta V gene segment acted as functional or pseudogenic. Alongside the repertoire data, information on donor age, sex, ethnicity and CMV serostatus was compiled. Genome-wide SNP genotypes for about three fifths of the roughly 670 donors were used in a later genetic analysis, which treated that subset as a discovery cohort. Every repertoire in the discovery cohort had been generated on one and the same sequencing platform. HLA typing included class I and class II loci at four-digit resolution. Typing coverage varied by locus: roughly 620-640 donors for A, B, C, DRB1 and DQB1; under 550 for DQA1; over 600 for DPA1; roughly 450 for DPB1. Five DR-DQ haplotypes were treated as single units for association and clustering because of strong linkage in the cohort. Among around 400 genotyped donors of the cohort, an average of approximately 240,000 unique TCR beta nucleotide sequences were sequenced per donor, approximately 20% of them non-productive.

In the germline V gene (reference sequence), CDR1 corresponds to LNHDA and CDR2 to SQIVND. After removal of 6 bases from V and 2 bases from J, the junction retains 11 bases not matched to a gene. The CDR3 runs 16 residues from the cysteine to the phenylalanine. Just CDR3 DNA is preserved here, 48 bases in frame from base 1. Study-wide conclusions, independent of this receptor: Cytomegalovirus status was reported to be diagnosed by the classifier with high specificity and sensitivity in both the original and validation cohorts. Roughly uniform sequencing depth across donors was assumed in presence/absence analyses, although this assumption may not hold. An earlier analysis of some 590 of the donors showed that most TCR beta V segments appeared in productive rearrangements either about 87% or about 30% of the time, which broadly matched IMGT annotations. It was suggested by the authors that the approach could potentially be generalized to other disease states and immunological phenotypes. A later genetic analysis reported fewer N-insertions in productive TCRs among donors in an Asian-associated ancestry cluster than the roughly 700-donor mean. The study listed 150 to 200 TCR beta chains as associated with cytomegalovirus. Across donors, most TCR sequences were observed very rarely, whereas some public TCRs were present in many individuals. In a later analysis, the rate of TCR association differed among HLA loci, with DRB1 alleles having the most associated TCRs and HLA-C alleles having the fewest. Compared with equally common non-associated chains, HLA-associated TCR beta chains in a later analysis were more clonally expanded and had lower generation probabilities. In this cohort, only TCR beta chains were sequenced, and detectable features were limited by the absence of alpha or paired-chain data. For the cohort, immune exposure information was limited to CMV serostatus. In vitro tests confirmed that a few of the cytomegalovirus-associated TCR beta chains recognize cytomegalovirus antigens. According to a later analysis, parvovirus B19, influenza, CMV and Epstein-Barr virus appeared linked to several top co-occurrence clusters. A later analysis associated approximately 17,000 TCR beta sequences with specific HLA alleles at a false discovery rate of 0.05. When HLA alleles, especially DR and DQ, strongly co-occurred, TCR associations were difficult to assign to individual alleles. A group of highly shared sequence variants was considered likely to be a technical artifact of the sequencing pipeline. The earlier analysis of a few hundred of the donors excluded seventeen rarely observed V segments, including chromosome 9 orphons, because counts were too low. Because HLA typing was missing for some donors at each locus, association tests included only the typed subset. According to a later analysis, most CMV-associated TCR beta chains appeared to be HLA-restricted, and the HLA associations seemed to be driven largely by CMV exposure. V-gene and J-gene trimming of TCR beta chains was associated with a missense DCLRE1C variant in a later genetic analysis, and the association was replicated in an independent cohort. Correlated functional status among segregating V segments might be attributable to linkage disequilibrium, but an unknown experimental factor could not be ruled out. Some IMGT-functional V segments, including TRBV6-2 and TRBV6-3, could not be distinguished by the 87-base-pair reads and were therefore excluded. A further reported finding was that TCR beta sequences accurately predicted the HLA-A and HLA-B alleles for most subjects in the first cohort.

The method behind the library was the immunoSEQ multiplex PCR assay. For the multiplex PCR, a mixture combining 60 forward primers for TCR Vbeta segments and 13 reverse primers for TCR Jbeta segments was used. A multiplex PCR assay on genomic DNA amplified the CDR3 region of rearranged TCR beta genes. The Illumina HiSeq System was used to sequence the amplified TCR beta libraries as 87-base-pair reads. The original methods were these. Across the 500 to 850 repertoires, a later analysis counted roughly 77 million unique TCR beta chains, around 11 million of which were shared by at least two donors. Raw reads were error-corrected and collapsed into unique sequences with a nearest-neighbor algorithm that merged closely related sequences to remove PCR and sequencing errors. To assign V, D and J gene segments, CDR3 sequences were aligned to IMGT reference sequences. Each retained sequence needed at least a six-nucleotide match to both a V gene segment and a J gene segment. Rearrangements were called productive when the CDR3 lacked stop codons and stayed in frame with V and J; all others were non-productive. CDR3 was defined according to IMGT convention as the region running from the second conserved V-encoded cysteine to the conserved J-encoded phenylalanine. The earlier analysis of around 640 of the donors excluded sequences that lacked an unambiguous match to a single V gene segment. An earlier analysis of fewer than 750 of the donors called V segments functional above 56.7% productive rearrangements and segregating when the between-donor standard deviation exceeded 5%. A statistical classification framework was developed to diagnose cytomegalovirus status using the catalog of TCR beta chain sequences. V and J gene assignment, in a later analysis, came from comparing TCR nucleotide sequences with IMGT/GENE-DB human TR gene sequences. A later analysis assigned CDR3 sequences and most-parsimonious VDJ recombination scenarios with the TCRdist pipeline. In a later analysis, each TCR beta chain was defined by its CDR3 amino acid sequence together with its V-gene family, and reads lacking a unique V-gene family were excluded. As a way to deal with suspected cross-contamination and a sequencing artifact, a later analysis dropped under 600 nucleotide sequences that were highly shared and had low generation probability. A later analysis calculated a clonal expansion index for each public chain from normalized within-repertoire ranks of inferred template counts. Generation probabilities in a later analysis came from a VDJ recombination model fitted to out-of-frame rearrangements, and those results were checked against IGoR. In a later analysis, TCR-TCR, TCR-HLA and TCR-CMV co-occurrence was scored with hypergeometric tests, and a repertoire-size bias correction was applied to TCR pairs. False discovery rates were estimated in a later analysis by permuting HLA or CMV assignments 20 times. In a later analysis, co-occurring TCRs were grouped using DBSCAN, and TCRdist sequence similarity was added for clustering within HLA-allele-positive subsets. Repertoires with fewer than 30,000 or more than 120,000 public chains were left out of co-occurrence clustering, as were roughly five repertoires with anomalous nucleotide sharing. As stored in TCRdb, this immuneACCESS dataset retains in-frame rearrangements with V and J assigned. A fraction of the clones does not appear; measured against another copy, unresolved V genes explain less than half of the discrepancy, and the remainder lacks a known reason. V and J calls plus clone size are reproduced from that table; the DNA served to infer D and trimming. The sample table contains more than 100,000 clones; only one count was recorded for roughly 80% of them. The ten largest clones capture about 3.3% of the sample.

In total, approximately 610 healthy bone marrow donors made up the cohort. At the time of sampling, every cohort member was nominally healthy, though immune exposures that went unrecorded were likely present. The donor was CMV seropositive and belonged to the group of 270 or so seropositive cohort members. A peripheral blood sample was collected from each donor, and TCR beta sequencing was performed on peripheral blood mononuclear cells. Genomic DNA was extracted from the blood cell samples with the Qiagen DNeasy Blood Extraction Kit. This TCR was sampled from a young woman in good health and CMV-seropositive. The chain uses TRBV19 and TRBJ1-1, with TRBD1 identical over 8 junction bases. Sequenced material: PBMCs. The sequenced DNA is TGTGCCAGTAGATCGGAACAGGGGACAGGTAACACTGAAGCTTTCTTT. Its product reads: CASRSEQGTGNTEAFF.